These 20 T cell receptor beta chains were sequenced from one sample in a study of T cell responses to AZD1222 COVID-19 vaccine. TCRdb's table, derived via immunoSEQ multiplex PCR, lists solely in-frame clones and lacks some. The data contain approximately 220,000 clones, roughly 91% of them singletons. The material sequenced was peripheral blood, taken on day 0 of MenACWY control vaccination. The origin of the receptors is an adult in good health.

The chain is built from TRBV19 and TRBJ1-2; D may be TRBD1 (5 bases). The germline CDR1 and CDR2 sequences are LNHDA and SQIVND (reference sequence). Trimming stripped 5 bases from V and 4 bases from J, with 14 bases between. This CDR3 region has 14 residues. The CDR3 is CASSLSTEVYGYTF. Here the CDR3 DNA reads TGTGCCAGTAGTCTCTCGACAGAGGTCTATGGCTACACCTTC.

The chain combines TRBV7-9 with TRBJ2-3, with D unresolved. Germline CDR1 is SEHNR and CDR2 is FQNEAQ (reference sequence). Between the trimmed V and J ends, which lost 8 bases and 0 bases, there was a span of 3 bases. The length of the CDR3 is 11 residues. The CDR3 sequence: CASLSTDTQYF. CDR3 coding DNA: TGTGCCAGCTTGAGCACAGATACGCAGTATTTT.

This clone was counted a few times. This rearrangement joins TRBV19 to TRBJ2-3; TRBD1 aligns across 8 bases. Unmatched junction bases numbered 3, after V lost 0 bases and J lost 1 base. The CDR3 runs 16 residues. CDR1 LNHDA and CDR2 SQIVND come from the germline V gene (reference sequence). CDR3 in amino acids: CASSIDHRGGTDTQYF. Here the CDR3 DNA reads TGTGCCAGTAGTATAGATCACAGGGGGGGCACAGATACGCAGTATTTT.

The V and J genes are TRBV30 and TRBJ1-4; tentative D call: TRBD1 (6 bases). Per the germline V gene, CDR1 is GTSNPN and CDR2 is SVGIG (reference sequence). This CDR3 spans 16 amino acids. V was pared by 2 bases and J by 2 bases, with 15 bases between. CDR3 region: CAWSTPRGRTNEKLFF. CDR3 DNA sequence: TGTGCCTGGAGTACCCCCAGGGGCAGGACTAATGAAAAACTGTTTTTT.

With regard to this clone: One end of the junction does not line up with germline, which may come from a read error. J is TRBJ2-5 and V is TRBV6-1, with 8 bases identical to TRBD2. The CDR3 totals 14 residues. Germline CDR1 reads MNHNS; CDR2 reads SASEGT. The CDR3 DNA is TGTGCCAGCAGTGAGGGGTTCGGGGGGGCTGTGAAGGACTTC. Its translation is CASSEGFGGAVKDF.

The chain is built from TRBV6-6 and TRBJ1-1, with 8 bases fitting TRBD1. Germline V lookup: CDR1 MNHNY, CDR2 SVGAGI (reference sequence). CDR3 size: 14 residues. Germline trimming cut 6 bases from V and 1 base from J; bases unmatched to any gene: 4. The CDR3 DNA sequence: TGTGCCAGCAGACCCGGGACAGGGAACACTGAAGCTTTCTTT. Its protein is CASRPGTGNTEAFF.

This clone was seen just once. The rearrangement joins TRBV9 to TRBJ1-5; D perhaps matches TRBD1 (6 bases). This CDR3 spans 19 amino acids. Deletions cut 4 bases from V and 2 bases from J, with 25 bases between. CDR1 is SGDLS, CDR2 YYNGEE, per germline. The CDR3 DNA reads as TGTGCCAGCAGCCCACACCATCCGTACAGGGAAGGTGGCAATCAGCCCCAGCATTTT. It codes for CASSPHHPYREGGNQPQHF.

This chain uses TRBV3-1 (or the pseudogene TRBV3-2) with TRBJ1-2, with unresolved D. The germline CDR1 and CDR2 sequences are LGHDT and YNNKEL (reference sequence). The CDR3 runs 13 residues. Deletions cut 3 bases from V and 8 bases from J, with 13 bases between. The CDR3 sequence: CASSHVDPQGYTF. The CDR3 nucleotides are TGTGCCAGCAGCCACGTTGACCCCCAAGGCTACACCTTC.

V and J are TRBV11-2 and TRBJ2-5; D not certain. CDR1 is SGHAT, CDR2 FQNNGV, per germline. Trimming stripped 7 bases from V and 5 bases from J, with 14 bases between. CDR3 length: 13 residues. CDR3 DNA sequence: TGTGCCAGCAACCCGGGCCGTGGGGAGACCCAGTACTTC. It codes for CASNPGRGETQYF.

This clone was seen a single time. The chain has TRBV13 and TRBJ1-3; D remains ambiguous. Trimming took 1 base from V and 0 from J, leaving 1 base between them. The CDR3 length is 13 residues. Per the germline V gene, CDR1 is PRHDT and CDR2 is FYEKMQ (reference sequence). The CDR3 bases are TGTGCCAGCAGCTTAGACTCTGGAAACACCATATATTTT. Its translation is CASSLDSGNTIYF.

V gene TRBV10-3 combines with J gene TRBJ2-7; maybe TRBD1 (6 bases). This CDR3 has 15 residues. V shed 3 bases and J shed 4 bases, with 16 bases lying between them. Germline assignment: CDR1 ENHRY and CDR2 SYGVKD. CDR3: CAISDLRQGRYEQYF. In nucleotides, the CDR3 is TGTGCCATCAGTGACCTCCGGCAGGGGCGATACGAGCAGTACTTC.

CDR3 in DNA: TGTGCCAGCTCCCGGACTGATAGCAATCAGCCCCAGCATTTT. Its translation: CASSRTDSNQPQHF. The chain carries TRBV18 and TRBJ1-5; unclear D gene. The CDR3 covers 14 residues. With 6 bases removed from V and 0 bases from J, the gap between germline ends came to 9 bases. Germline CDR1 is KGHSH and CDR2 is LQKENI. Full variable domain (outside the CDR3, taken from reference TRBV18 and TRBJ1-5): NAGVMQNPRHLVRRRGQEARLRCSPMKGHSHVYWYRQLPEEGLKFMVYLQKENIIDESGMPKERFSAEFPKEGPSILRIQQVVRGDSAAYFCASSRTDSNQPQHFGDGTRLSIL.

V usage is TRBV11-3 and J usage is TRBJ2-1, with 9 bases fitting TRBD1. The CDR3 extends over 17 amino acids. V shed 5 bases, J shed 9 bases, and the junction held 17 bases outside the gene matches. The germline CDR1 and CDR2 sequences are SGHNT and YENEEA. The CDR3 region is CASSRPDRGGGRGEQFF. The DNA for the CDR3 is TGTGCCAGCAGCCGACCGGACAGGGGCGGCGGAAGGGGTGAGCAGTTCTTC.

This sequence joins TRBV2 and TRBJ1-1; TRBD1 might be the D (6 bases). V gave up 6 bases and J gave up 0 bases, with 14 bases separating them. Germline V gene sequence: CDR1 SNHLY, CDR2 FYNNEI. This CDR3 comprises 15 residues. Written as DNA, the CDR3 is TGTGCCAGCAGGACCGGACAGATCTTGAACACTGAAGCTTTCTTT. Translated: CASRTGQILNTEAFF.

This chain uses TRBV5-4 with TRBJ2-5; D possibly matches TRBD1 or TRBD2 (6 bases each). The V end lost 7 bases, the J end lost 4 bases, and 17 bases lay between the germline ends. Per germline, CDR1 SGHNT and CDR2 YYREEE (reference sequence). This CDR3 has 14 amino acids. The CDR3 spells CASSHGGLRETQYF. CDR3 sequence (DNA): TGTGCCAGCTCCCATGGGGGGCTGCGAGAGACCCAGTACTTC.

This chain links TRBV14 with TRBJ1-3, with TRBD1 as a possible D gene (5 bases). The V end was cut by 4 bases, the J end by 0 bases, with 7 bases between. Germline V gives CDR1 SGHDN, CDR2 FVKESK. The CDR3 is made up of 14 amino acids. For the CDR3, the DNA is TGTGCCAGCAGCCTGACAGACTCTGGAAACACCATATATTTT. This gives the protein CASSLTDSGNTIYF.

The chain links TRBV28 to TRBJ1-6; 11 nucleotides match TRBD1. The CDR3 contains 17 residues. V lost 4 bases to trimming and J lost 4 bases; unmatched junction nucleotides: 6. Germline V gene lookup returns CDR1 MDHEN and CDR2 SYDVKM. The CDR3 coding sequence is TGTGCCAGCAGTTCGGGGACAGGGGGTATATATAATTCACCCCTCCACTTT. Its translation is CASSSGTGGIYNSPLHF.

The rearrangement uses TRBV2 and TRBJ2-2; weak D call: TRBD2 (7 bases). CDR3 length equals 14 residues. V was trimmed by 7 bases and J by 4 bases, leaving 13 bases between them. The germline gives CDR1 SNHLY, CDR2 FYNNEI. CDR3 residues: CASKGGRATGELFF. CDR3 sequence (DNA): TGTGCCAGCAAAGGGGGGAGGGCCACCGGGGAGCTGTTTTTT.

This clone was found once. The V and J genes are TRBV30 and TRBJ1-2; the D gene is possibly TRBD1 (5 bases). The CDR3 is 15 residues long. Germline V gives CDR1 GTSNPN, CDR2 SVGIG (reference sequence). Trimming shortened V by 2 bases and J by 4 bases, and 17 bases separated the two germline ends. CDR3 coding DNA: TGTGCCTGGAGTCGAGGGGCAGGGTCCGTCTATGGCTACACCTTC. It yields the protein CAWSRGAGSVYGYTF.

This chain uses TRBV6-5 with TRBJ1-6; 7 nucleotides line up with TRBD1. The germline V gene encodes CDR1 MNHEY and CDR2 SVGAGI. Germline trimming cut 6 bases from V and 13 bases from J; bases unmatched to any gene: 9. There are 13 residues in the CDR3. The CDR3 nucleotides are TGTGCCAGCAGCGGGGACAGCCTTACGCCCCTCCACTTT. This encodes CASSGDSLTPLHF.